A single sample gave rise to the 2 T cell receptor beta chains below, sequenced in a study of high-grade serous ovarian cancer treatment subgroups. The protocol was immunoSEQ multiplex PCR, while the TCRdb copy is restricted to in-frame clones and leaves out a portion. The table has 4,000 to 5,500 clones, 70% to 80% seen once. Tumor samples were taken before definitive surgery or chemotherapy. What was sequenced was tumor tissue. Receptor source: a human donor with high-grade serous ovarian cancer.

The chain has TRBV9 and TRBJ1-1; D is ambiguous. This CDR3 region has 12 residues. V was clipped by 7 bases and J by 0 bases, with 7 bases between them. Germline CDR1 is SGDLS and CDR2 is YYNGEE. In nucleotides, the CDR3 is TGTGCCAGCGGACGGTTGAACACTGAAGCTTTCTTT. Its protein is CASGRLNTEAFF.

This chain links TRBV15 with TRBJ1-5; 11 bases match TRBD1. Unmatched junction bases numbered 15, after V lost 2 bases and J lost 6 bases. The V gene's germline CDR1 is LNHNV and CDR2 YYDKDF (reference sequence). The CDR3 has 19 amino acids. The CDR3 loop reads CATSRSSGWGQGVGQPQHF. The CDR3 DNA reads TGTGCCACCAGCAGATCCTCGGGGTGGGGACAGGGGGTGGGTCAGCCCCAGCATTTT.